The 24 T cell receptor beta chains below were found in one sample sequenced in a study of blood T cell repertoires in COVID-19. Assay used: immunoSEQ multiplex PCR; TCRdb lists only in-frame clones, some missing. The sample holds 250,000 to 350,000 clones; around 91% are singletons and the top ten take around 12%. Sequenced sample: peripheral blood. The receptor source for this set is an older woman with acute or convalescent COVID-19.

This clone was observed a few times. The chain has TRBV19 and TRBJ2-3; 7 nucleotides agree with TRBD2. The CDR3 is 17 residues long. J gave up 7 bases and V 1 base, and 14 bases lay outside the gene matches. Germline V CDR1 and CDR2: LNHDA, SQIVND (reference sequence). The CDR3 region is CASSIVGWERGSYTQYF. Here the CDR3 DNA reads TGTGCCAGTAGTATAGTCGGTTGGGAGCGGGGTTCCTATACGCAGTATTTT.

The chain couples TRBV5-1 to TRBJ1-5, with D perhaps TRBD1 (6 bases). Trimming pared 4 bases from V and 2 bases from J, leaving 16 bases between. CDR1 SGHRS and CDR2 YFSETQ come from the germline V gene. The length of the CDR3 is 16 residues. The CDR3 region has the DNA TGCGCCAGCAGCCCAGGAGCGGGGGGCGGCAATCAGCCCCAGCATTTT. This encodes CASSPGAGGGNQPQHF. The variable domain in full, completed from reference TRBV5-1 and TRBJ1-5, reads KAGVTQTPRYLIKTRGQQVTLSCSPISGHRSVSWYQQTPGQGLQFLFEYFSETQRNKGNFPGRFSGRQFSNSRSEMNVSTLELGDSALYLCASSPGAGGGNQPQHFGDGTRLSIL.

V gene TRBV27 combines with J gene TRBJ1-3; D might be TRBD1 (6 bases). CDR1 is MNHEY, CDR2 SMNVEV, per germline (reference sequence). V was trimmed by 5 bases and J by 0 bases, leaving 8 bases between them. This CDR3 spans 14 amino acids. The CDR3 sequence: CASSPGVSGNTIYF. The CDR3 coding sequence is TGTGCCAGCAGTCCAGGGGTCTCTGGAAACACCATATATTTT.

V and J are TRBV6-1 and TRBJ2-1; 12 bases agree with TRBD2. This CDR3 is built from 18 residues. V gave up 3 bases and J gave up 0 bases; unmatched junction bases: 6. Germline values: CDR1 MNHNS, CDR2 SASEGT. The chain's CDR3 is CASSEALAGGSSYNEQFF. In DNA form, the CDR3 reads TGTGCCAGCAGTGAGGCTCTAGCGGGGGGGAGCTCCTACAATGAGCAGTTCTTC.

J is TRBJ2-7 and V is TRBV4-3, with TRBD2 matching 8 bases. CDR1 is LGHNA, CDR2 YSLEER, per germline. The CDR3 spans 15 residues. V dropped 0 bases and J dropped 7; count of bases not matched to a gene: 8. Here the CDR3 reads CASSQESGGGLEQYF. CDR3 nucleotides: TGCGCCAGCAGCCAAGAGTCCGGCGGGGGGCTTGAGCAGTACTTC.

This chain uses TRBV6-5 with TRBJ1-6; D is ambiguous. The CDR3 loop spans 12 amino acids. Germline V CDR1 and CDR2: MNHEY, SVGAGI. Trimming cost V 3 bases and J 10 bases, with 7 bases left between them. The CDR3 region has the DNA TGTGCCAGCAGTTATACGGGGTCACCCCTCCACTTT. As protein: CASSYTGSPLHF.

The rearrangement uses TRBV25-1 and TRBJ1-2; possible D gene TRBD1, 5 bases. V gave up 6 bases and J gave up 6 bases, with 14 bases separating them. Germline CDR1 is MGHDK and CDR2 is SYGVNS. There are 13 residues in the CDR3. This CDR3 reads CASRATGGDGYTF. Here the CDR3 DNA reads TGTGCCAGCAGGGCGACGGGAGGGGATGGCTACACCTTC.

The rearrangement links TRBV27 to TRBJ1-1, with D uncertain. The CDR3 runs to 13 residues. Germline CDR1 MNHEY, CDR2 SMNVEV (reference sequence). V lost 2 bases, J lost 5 bases, and 9 bases lay in between. In DNA, the CDR3 is TGTGCCAGCAGTTTAATCTCCGGGACTGAAGCTTTCTTT. Translating gives CASSLISGTEAFF.

The rearrangement uses TRBV10-3 and TRBJ1-1; 8 bases fit TRBD1. V lost 4 bases, J lost 4 bases, and 2 bases stayed unmatched. This CDR3 region has 13 residues. The germline V gene encodes CDR1 ENHRY and CDR2 SYGVKD. CDR3 amino acids: CAISGTGPTEAFF. As DNA, the CDR3 is TGTGCCATCAGTGGGACAGGGCCCACTGAAGCTTTCTTT.

The rearrangement joins TRBV30 to TRBJ1-4; D uncertain. V gave up 1 base and J gave up 8 bases, with 8 bases separating them. The CDR3 sequence is 12 residues long. Germline CDR1 and CDR2: GTSNPN and SVGIG (reference sequence). CDR3 region: CAWSAGLEKLFF. The CDR3, as DNA: TGTGCCTGGAGTGCCGGTTTAGAAAAACTGTTTTTT.

V usage is TRBV7-2 and J usage is TRBJ1-5; D unclear. The V end was cut by 5 bases, the J end by 7 bases, with 12 bases between. The V gene's germline CDR1 is SGHTA and CDR2 FQGNSA. The CDR3 totals 13 residues. In DNA form, the CDR3 reads TGTGCCAGCAGCCCCTCCGTGGAGCAGCCCCAGCATTTT. Translated: CASSPSVEQPQHF.

This clone has more than one count but fewer than ten. This chain uses TRBV6-4 with TRBJ1-1; 10 bases line up with TRBD1. There are 13 residues in the CDR3. Germline values: CDR1 MRHNA, CDR2 SNTAGT. V shed 8 bases, J shed 1 base, and the junction held 1 base outside the gene matches. CDR3: CASRQGANTEAFF. The CDR3 region has the DNA TGTGCCAGCCGACAGGGGGCGAACACTGAAGCTTTCTTT.

The rearrangement links TRBV15 to TRBJ2-3; possibly TRBD1 for D (6 bases). The CDR3 spans 17 residues. Germline loops: CDR1 LNHNV, CDR2 YYDKDF (reference sequence). V was clipped by 3 bases and J by 6 bases, with 22 bases between them. The CDR3 region has the DNA TGTGCCACCAGCAGTAGTCACAGGGCCGGGGCTTCGGATACGCAGTATTTT. Translating it yields CATSSSHRAGASDTQYF.

J is TRBJ2-7 and V is TRBV4-2, with 7 bases aligning to TRBD2. The V segment lost 0 bases and the J segment 0 bases; nucleotides outside the gene matches: 5. This CDR3 spans 16 amino acids. CDR1 is LGHNA, CDR2 YNFKEQ, per germline. In DNA form, the CDR3 reads TGTGCCAGCAGCCAAGAAGAGGGAGGGTCCTCCTACGAGCAGTACTTC. Protein: CASSQEEGGSSYEQYF.

The chain joins TRBV21-1 to TRBJ1-6; the D call of TRBD1 is as the table states it, not checked on the DNA. TRBV21-1 is termed a pseudogene. The CDR3 is made up of 16 amino acids. In DNA, the CDR3 is TGTGCCAGCAGCAACCGGGACAGGGGGCAAAATTCACCCCTCCACTTT. Its protein is CASSNRDRGQNSPLHF.

V usage is TRBV6-5 and J usage is TRBJ1-1; no definite D call. The CDR3 loop spans 14 amino acids. Per germline, CDR1 MNHEY and CDR2 SVGAGI. Trimming removed 7 bases at V and 1 base at J, with 13 bases between. The CDR3 nucleotides are TGTGCCAGCACCGCCCCTGGGAGGAACACTGAAGCTTTCTTT. Its translation: CASTAPGRNTEAFF.

The chain has TRBV2 and TRBJ1-1; the D gene is possibly TRBD1 (6 bases). V lost 6 bases and J lost 5, with 13 bases in between. The CDR3 is made up of 13 amino acids. Germline lookup yields CDR1 SNHLY and CDR2 FYNNEI. The chain's CDR3 is CASSPDRFTEAFF. In nucleotides, the CDR3 is TGTGCCAGCAGCCCTGACAGGTTTACTGAAGCTTTCTTT. Variable domain in full (rest from reference TRBV2 and TRBJ1-1): EPEVTQTPSHQVTQMGQEVILRCVPISNHLYFYWYRQILGQKVEFLVSFYNNEISEKSEIFDDQFSVERPDGSNFTLKIRSTKLEDSAMYFCASSPDRFTEAFFGQGTRLTVV.

This clone was picked up one time. V usage is TRBV10-3 and J usage is TRBJ1-2; D is uncertain. This CDR3 is built from 14 residues. V lost 6 bases, J lost 8 bases, and 19 bases lay in between. Germline V gene sequence: CDR1 ENHRY, CDR2 SYGVKD. For the CDR3, the DNA is TGTGCCATCAGCCCAGGCCTCTTAAATCGGGGCTACACCTTC. It translates to CAISPGLLNRGYTF.

This clone was observed a handful of times. This same CDR3 is encoded by further DNA sequences in the sample. V and J are TRBV9 and TRBJ2-1; TRBD2 matches 9 bases. Trimming cost V 0 bases and J 4 bases; bases outside gene matches: 2. Germline CDR1 and CDR2: SGDLS and YYNGEE. The CDR3 is 15 residues long. The CDR3 loop is CASSVGLAVYNEQFF. The CDR3 coding sequence is TGTGCCAGCAGCGTAGGACTAGCGGTATACAATGAGCAGTTCTTC. The full variable domain, with the rest looked up from reference TRBV9 and TRBJ2-1, is DSGVTQTPKHLITATGQRVTLRCSPRSGDLSVYWYQQSLDQGLQFLIQYYNGEERAKGNILERFSAQQFPDLHSELNLSSLELGDSALYFCASSVGLAVYNEQFFGPGTRLTVL.

The rearrangement links TRBV5-1 to TRBJ2-7, with D maybe TRBD2 (6 bases). V lost 4 bases and J lost 3, with 11 bases in between. Germline values: CDR1 SGHRS, CDR2 YFSETQ. CDR3 size: 13 residues. The CDR3 bases are TGCGCCAGCAGCCTGGGAGGCGGCTACGAGCAGTACTTC. This sequence encodes CASSLGGGYEQYF.

The chain joins TRBV9 to TRBJ2-3; 10 bases agree with TRBD1. J was trimmed by 3 bases and V by 4 bases; bases with no gene match: 5. CDR1 and CDR2 from the germline V gene are SGDLS and YYNGEE. CDR3 size: 15 residues. In DNA, the CDR3 is TGTGCCAGCAGCCCCGGGGGACAGGGGACAGATACGCAGTATTTT. Amino acids: CASSPGGQGTDTQYF.

The chain has TRBV3-1 (or the pseudogene TRBV3-2) and TRBJ2-2, with 9 bases identical to TRBD2. The CDR3 contains 17 residues. J gave up 6 bases and V 0 bases, and 8 bases lay outside the gene matches. Germline CDR1 is LGHDT and CDR2 is YNNKEL (reference sequence). Here the CDR3 DNA reads TGTGCCAGCAGCCAAGATATGCGGGGGGGCGACCCCGGGGAGCTGTTTTTT. Protein sequence: CASSQDMRGGDPGELFF.

The chain is built from TRBV28 and TRBJ2-7, with 9 bases matching TRBD1. Germline V gives CDR1 MDHEN, CDR2 SYDVKM. CDR3 size: 21 residues. V lost 7 bases to trimming and J lost 3 bases; unmatched junction nucleotides: 28. CDR3 DNA: TGTGCCAGCACCACTTTTTACGGGGACAGGCGGGGAAACAGGGGGCTCTACGAGCAGTACTTC. Translated, it gives CASTTFYGDRRGNRGLYEQYF.

The chain has TRBV3-1 (or the pseudogene TRBV3-2) and TRBJ2-1; 7 nucleotides line up with TRBD2. Per germline, CDR1 LGHDT and CDR2 YNNKEL (reference sequence). The ends lost 1 base at V and 4 bases at J; junction bases unmatched: 7. This CDR3 region has 16 residues. The CDR3 spells CASSQVPGGLYNEQFF. CDR3 coding DNA: TGTGCCAGCAGCCAAGTCCCCGGGGGGTTATACAATGAGCAGTTCTTC.